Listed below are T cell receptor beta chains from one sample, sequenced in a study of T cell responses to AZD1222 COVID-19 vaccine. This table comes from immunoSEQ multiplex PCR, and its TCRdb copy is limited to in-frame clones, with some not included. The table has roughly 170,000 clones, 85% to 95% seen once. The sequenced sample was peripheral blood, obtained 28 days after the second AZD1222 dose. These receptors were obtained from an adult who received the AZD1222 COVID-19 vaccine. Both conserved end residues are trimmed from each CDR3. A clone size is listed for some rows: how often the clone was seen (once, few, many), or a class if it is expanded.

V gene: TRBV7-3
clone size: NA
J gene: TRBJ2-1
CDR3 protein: ASTPTAGLGGNEQF

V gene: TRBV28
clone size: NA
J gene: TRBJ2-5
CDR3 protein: ASSPTDRGRGETQY

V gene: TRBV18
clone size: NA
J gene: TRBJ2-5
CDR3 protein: ASSPPSGGAQTQY

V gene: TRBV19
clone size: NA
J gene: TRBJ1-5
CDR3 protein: ASTPGPAGGNQPQH

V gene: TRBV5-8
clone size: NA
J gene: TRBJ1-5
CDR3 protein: ASSLVGRGSNQPQH

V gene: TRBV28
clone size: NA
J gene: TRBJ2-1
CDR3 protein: ASSLWLTSGDSYNEQF

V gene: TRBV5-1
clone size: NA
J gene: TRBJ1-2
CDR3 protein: ASSYDRPANYGYT

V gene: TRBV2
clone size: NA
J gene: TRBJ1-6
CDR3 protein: ASSEALRSAYNSPLH

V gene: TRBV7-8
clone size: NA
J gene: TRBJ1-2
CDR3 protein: ASSSDRGYGYT

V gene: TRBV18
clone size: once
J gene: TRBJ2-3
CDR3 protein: ASSLSGTGNTDTQY

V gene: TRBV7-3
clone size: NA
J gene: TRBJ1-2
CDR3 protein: ASSLGGLGANYGYT

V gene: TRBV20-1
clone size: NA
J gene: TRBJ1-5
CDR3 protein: SASWSEGNQPQH

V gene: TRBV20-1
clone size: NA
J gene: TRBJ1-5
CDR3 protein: SASRGFNQPQH

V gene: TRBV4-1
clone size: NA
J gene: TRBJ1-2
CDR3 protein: ASSHRDRDDYGYT

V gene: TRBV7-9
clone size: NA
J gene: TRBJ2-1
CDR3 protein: ASSLVGQGQF

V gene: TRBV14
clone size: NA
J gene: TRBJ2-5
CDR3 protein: ASSPRLAGTQY

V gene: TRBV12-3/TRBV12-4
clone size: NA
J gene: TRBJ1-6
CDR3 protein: ASSPTGTLH

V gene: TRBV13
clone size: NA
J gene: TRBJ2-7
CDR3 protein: ASSLATSGIVAYEQY

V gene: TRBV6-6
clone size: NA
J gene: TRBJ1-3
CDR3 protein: ASSYQHRDTIY

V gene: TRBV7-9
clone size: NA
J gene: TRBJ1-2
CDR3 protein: ASSPVYPAAGSYGYT

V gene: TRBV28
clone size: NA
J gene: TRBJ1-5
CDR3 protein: ASRAGTGSNQPQH

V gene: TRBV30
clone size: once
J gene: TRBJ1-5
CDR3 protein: AWSVGNSNQPQH

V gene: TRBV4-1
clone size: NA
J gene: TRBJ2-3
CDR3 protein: ASSQGALTDTQY

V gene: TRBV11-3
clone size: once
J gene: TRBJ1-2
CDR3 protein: ASSTSTRGGYT

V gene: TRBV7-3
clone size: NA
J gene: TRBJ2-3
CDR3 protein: ASSLGQGRRDTQY

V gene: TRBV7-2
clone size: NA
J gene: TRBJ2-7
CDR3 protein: ASSLAAYRGLTYEQY

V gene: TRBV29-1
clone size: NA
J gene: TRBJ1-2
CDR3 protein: SVVRAGDYGYT

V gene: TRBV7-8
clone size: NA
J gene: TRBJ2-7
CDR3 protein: ASSLGQGVEQY

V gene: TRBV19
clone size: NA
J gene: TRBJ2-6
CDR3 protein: ASSIGQGSSGANVLT

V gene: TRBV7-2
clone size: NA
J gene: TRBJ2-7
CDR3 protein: ASSPSSRLSSYEQY

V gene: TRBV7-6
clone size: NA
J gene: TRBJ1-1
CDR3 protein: ASSPTIPNTEAF

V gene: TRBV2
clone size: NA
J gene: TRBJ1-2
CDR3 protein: ASTYEGGGAYYGYT

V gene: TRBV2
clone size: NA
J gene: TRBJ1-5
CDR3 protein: ASSDLPGPLGGRPQH

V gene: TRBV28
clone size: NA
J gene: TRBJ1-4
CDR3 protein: ASSLWGIKKGEKLF

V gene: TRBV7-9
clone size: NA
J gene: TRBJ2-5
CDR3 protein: ASSLIQETQY

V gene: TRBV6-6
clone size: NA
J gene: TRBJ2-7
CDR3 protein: ASSLQGPLGTDQY

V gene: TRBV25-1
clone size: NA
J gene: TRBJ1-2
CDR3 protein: ASSDAGTVFGYT

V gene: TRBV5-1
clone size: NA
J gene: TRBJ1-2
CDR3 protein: ASSLGTRGYT

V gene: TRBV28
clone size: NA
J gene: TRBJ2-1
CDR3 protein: ASSLLAGGDNEQF

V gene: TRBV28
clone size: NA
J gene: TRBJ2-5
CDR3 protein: ASSKGLAGLKTQY

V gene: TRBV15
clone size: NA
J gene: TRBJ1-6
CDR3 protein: ATSRDYNSPLH

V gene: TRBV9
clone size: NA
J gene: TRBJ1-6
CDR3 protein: ASSARLGQGAGSPLH